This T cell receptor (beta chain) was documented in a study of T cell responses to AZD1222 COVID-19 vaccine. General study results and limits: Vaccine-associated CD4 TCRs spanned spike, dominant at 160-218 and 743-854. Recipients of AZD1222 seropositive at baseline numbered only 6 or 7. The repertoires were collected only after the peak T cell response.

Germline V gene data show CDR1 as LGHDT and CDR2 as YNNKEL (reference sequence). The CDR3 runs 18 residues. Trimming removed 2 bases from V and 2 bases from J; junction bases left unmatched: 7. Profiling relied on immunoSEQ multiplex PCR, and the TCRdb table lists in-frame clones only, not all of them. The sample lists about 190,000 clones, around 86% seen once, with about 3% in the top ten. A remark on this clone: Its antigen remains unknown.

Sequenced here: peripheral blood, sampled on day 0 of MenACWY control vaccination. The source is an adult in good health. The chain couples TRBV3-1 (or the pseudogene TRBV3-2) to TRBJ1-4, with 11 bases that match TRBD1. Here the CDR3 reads CASSQNRDRGATNEKLFF. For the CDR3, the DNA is TGTGCCAGCAGCCAAAATAGGGACAGGGGGGCGACTAATGAAAAACTGTTTTTT.